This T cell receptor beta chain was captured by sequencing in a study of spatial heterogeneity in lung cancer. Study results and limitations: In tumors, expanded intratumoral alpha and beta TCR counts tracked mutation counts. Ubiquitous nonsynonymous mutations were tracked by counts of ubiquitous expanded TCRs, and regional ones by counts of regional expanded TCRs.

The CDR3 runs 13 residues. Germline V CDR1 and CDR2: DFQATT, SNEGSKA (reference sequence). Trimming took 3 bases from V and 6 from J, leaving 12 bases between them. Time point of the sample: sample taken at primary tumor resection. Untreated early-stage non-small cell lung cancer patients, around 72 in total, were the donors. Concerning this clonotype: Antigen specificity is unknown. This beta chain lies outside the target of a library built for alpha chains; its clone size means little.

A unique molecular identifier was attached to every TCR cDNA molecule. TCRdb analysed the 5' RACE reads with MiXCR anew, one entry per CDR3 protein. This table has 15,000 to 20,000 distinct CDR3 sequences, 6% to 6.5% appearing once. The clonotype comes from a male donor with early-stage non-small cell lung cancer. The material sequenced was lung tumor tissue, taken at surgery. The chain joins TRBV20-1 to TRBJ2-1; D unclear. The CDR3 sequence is CSASWEVGNEQFF. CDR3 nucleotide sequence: TGCAGTGCTAGTTGGGAAGTCGGCAATGAGCAGTTCTTC.